A single sample gave rise to the 8 T cell receptor beta chains below, sequenced in a study of human T cells and chemical hapten exposure. TCRdb reanalysed the RACE reads using MiXCR and keeps one entry per CDR3 protein. This sample carries 300,000 to 400,000 distinct CDR3 sequences, around 7% of them seen once, and the ten largest clones take more than 7%. The time point here: patch test 1, 2 weeks after DPC sensitization. Treatment given: therapeutic diphenylcyclopropenone sensitization with weekly scalp DPC. Sequences were derived from whole blood, sampled in connection with sensitization to the hapten diphenylcyclopropenone (DPC). The origin of the receptors is a woman under 30 with alopecia areata. Some clones in this sample may be carry-over from other donors' samples.

The sample holds many counts of this clonotype. The chain uses TRBV28 and TRBJ2-3, with TRBD2 as a possible D gene (5 bases). The CDR3 totals 13 residues. V was clipped by 8 bases and J by 5 bases, with 14 bases between them. Germline lookup yields CDR1 MDHEN and CDR2 SYDVKM. The CDR3 DNA sequence: TGTGCCAGCGAGAGAGAGGGTGTAGATACGCAGTATTTT. Residues: CASEREGVDTQYF.

This clonotype was recorded many times. The chain recombines TRBV5-1 with TRBJ1-1; D unclear. Germline V lookup: CDR1 SGHRS, CDR2 YFSETQ. The germline V and J ends were trimmed by 4 bases and 2 bases, with 9 bases remaining between them. The CDR3 spans 13 residues. The chain's CDR3 is CASSTTGNTEAFF. CDR3 coding DNA: TGCGCCAGCAGCACCACTGGAAACACTGAAGCTTTCTTT.

The CDR3 DNA is TGTGCCAGCAGCGCCGCAGATATCTATGGCTACACCTTC. Translating it yields CASSAADIYGYTF. The chain links TRBV5-4 to TRBJ1-2; D remains ambiguous. Germline-derived CDR1 and CDR2 are SGHNT and YYREEE (reference sequence). This CDR3 contains 13 residues. V lost 4 bases to trimming and J lost 4 bases, with 11 bases between them.

The V gene is TRBV6-1, the J gene TRBJ2-5; D gene unclear. This CDR3 has 14 amino acids. Deletions cut 1 base from V and 5 bases from J, with 11 bases between. The germline gives CDR1 MNHNS, CDR2 SASEGT. In DNA form, the CDR3 reads TGTGCCAGCAGTGAAGAGTGGGATGAGGAGACCCAGTACTTC. It specifies CASSEEWDEETQYF.

A few counts support this clonotype. The genes are TRBV5-4 and TRBJ2-5, with D possibly being TRBD1 (6 bases). The CDR3 has 14 residues. Germline assignment: CDR1 SGHNT and CDR2 YYREEE (reference sequence). V was clipped by 5 bases and J by 2 bases, with 13 bases between them. The CDR3 sequence is CASRRRQEQETQYF. Written as DNA, the CDR3 is TGTGCCAGCAGACGGAGACAGGAACAAGAGACCCAGTACTTC.

At least ten counts were recorded for this clonotype. V and J are TRBV12-3 or TRBV12-4 and TRBJ2-3; TRBD1 matches at 9 bases. The CDR3 spans 14 residues. With 9 bases clipped from V and 5 bases from J, the junction kept 9 bases outside the gene matches. CDR3 sequence (DNA): TGTGCCAGTAGAGGGCTGACAGGGGGAGATACGCAGTATTTT. Residues: CASRGLTGGDTQYF.

This clonotype was picked up a small number of times. CDR3 protein: CASSQDPGRTSSGNTIYF. CDR3 nucleotide sequence: TGTGCCAGCAGCCAAGATCCGGGGAGGACGAGCTCTGGAAACACCATATATTTT. The gene calls are TRBV4-2 and TRBJ1-3; D not certain. From germline, CDR1 is LGHNA and CDR2 YNFKEQ. The CDR3 runs 18 residues. V lost 0 bases and J lost 0, with 15 bases in between.

In its sample, this clonotype was seen a few times. The chain couples TRBV6-5 to TRBJ2-2, with 10 bases lining up with TRBD2. Trimming removed 6 bases from V and 5 bases from J; junction bases left unmatched: 3. Germline CDR1 and CDR2: MNHEY and SVGAGI. This CDR3 has 14 amino acids. The CDR3 is CASRRTSGTGELFF. The CDR3 DNA follows: TGTGCCAGCAGGCGGACTAGCGGAACCGGGGAGCTGTTTTTT.